This T cell receptor (beta chain) was retrieved from a study of blood T cell repertoires in COVID-19. Study context: Sample material is recorded as cDNA or gDNA derived from T cells, B-cell-depleted T cells, or PBMCs.

Profiled with immunoSEQ multiplex PCR; TCRdb holds only in-frame clones, not every one. The table shows some 330,000 clones, with around 89% occurring only once. Losses at the gene ends were 5 bases for V and 3 bases for J; bases not matched to a gene: 4. This CDR3 comprises 15 residues. CDR1 and CDR2 from the germline V gene are SGHVS and FQNEAQ. V and J are TRBV7-8 and TRBJ1-5, with 10 positions matching TRBD1. The clonotype comes from a woman between 50 and 59 years old with active or convalescent COVID-19. The material sequenced was peripheral blood. CDR3 coding DNA: TGTGCCAGCAGCACCGGGACAGGGGTCAATCAGCCCCAGCATTTT. It translates to CASSTGTGVNQPQHF.